Below, 4 T cell receptor beta chains from the same sample are listed, as sequenced in a study of PD-L1 blockade in urothelial cancer. The table came from immunoSEQ multiplex PCR; TCRdb's copy has only in-frame clones and leaves some out. The sample has about 52,000 clones; 84% are singletons. Time point given: pretreatment peripheral blood. This sample comprised PBMCs, obtained around atezolizumab (anti-PD-L1) treatment. These receptors were collected from a man between 50 and 59 years old with urothelial cancer.

The chain joins TRBV27 to TRBJ2-5; possibly TRBD1 for D (6 bases). The V end was cut by 2 bases, the J end by 5 bases, with 15 bases between. Germline CDR1 is MNHEY and CDR2 is SMNVEV (reference sequence). The CDR3 loop spans 15 amino acids. The CDR3 region has the DNA TGTGCCAGCAGTTTAGATGACAGGTCGTGGGAGACCCAGTACTTC. Protein: CASSLDDRSWETQYF.

The chain recombines TRBV7-3 with TRBJ2-5, with D possibly being TRBD1 (6 bases). V lost 3 bases to trimming and J lost 5 bases, with 16 bases between them. The germline gives CDR1 SGHTA, CDR2 FQGTGA. The CDR3 extends over 15 amino acids. The CDR3 coding sequence is TGTGCCAGCAGCTTGCGGCAGGGGCTGACGGAGACCCAGTACTTC. Translating gives CASSLRQGLTETQYF.

The chain combines TRBV27 with TRBJ2-4, with 8 bases identical to TRBD1. The CDR3 has 18 amino acids. The trim removed 5 bases at V and 1 base at J, leaving 13 bases unmatched. Germline loops: CDR1 MNHEY, CDR2 SMNVEV (reference sequence). DNA of the CDR3: TGTGCCAGCAGTCAATTCCTCCCAGGGGGCCTGGCCAAAAACATTCAGTACTTC. Amino acid sequence: CASSQFLPGGLAKNIQYF.

This chain links TRBV9 with TRBJ2-1, with D possibly TRBD1 on 5 matching bases. Per the germline V gene, CDR1 is SGDLS and CDR2 is YYNGEE. CDR3 length: 13 amino acids. The V end lost 4 bases, the J end lost 11 bases, and 16 bases lay between the germline ends. The CDR3 DNA sequence: TGTGCCAGCAGCCCTCCCCCAGGGCTTCAGCAGTTCTTC. Translated: CASSPPPGLQQFF.